This T cell receptor beta chain derives from a study of T cell clusters in autoimmune cytopenias. General observations from the study: Comparing secondary cytopenia with chronic lymphocytic leukemia showed no cluster-lack signature, apparently masked by lymphoma repertoire. The T cell clusters were defined only in silico, without experimental functional validation. Primary autoimmune cytopenia patients appeared to lack physiological T cell clusters present in healthy donors.

According to its frequency, this clonotype is medium-sized. No antigen is known for it. TRB was amplified from roughly 0.25 ug of peripheral blood genomic DNA per sample. TRB was amplified by touch-down multiplex PCR, primer pools A and B combined. TCRdb re-called the multiplex PCR reads and gives one entry per CDR3 protein, without DNA. The sample table includes thousands of distinct CDR3 sequences. Germline V gene data show CDR1 as MNHNY and CDR2 as SVGAGI (reference sequence). There are 14 residues in the CDR3. The V gene is TRBV6-6, the J gene TRBJ2-3; TCRdb reports TRBD1, a call that lacks DNA to check it against. Input material: peripheral blood. The sequence derives from a human donor with an autoimmune cytopenia or autoimmune hepatitis (not recorded which). This chain's CDR3 is CASSLGGGKGAQYF.